This T cell receptor beta chain is drawn from a study of cytomegalovirus exposure and HLA in healthy donors. CDR3 length: 15 residues. Primers for the PCR totalled 60 Vbeta and 13 Jbeta. Assay used: immunoSEQ multiplex PCR; TCRdb lists only in-frame clones, some missing. Here the sample spans under 200,000 clones, 84% being singletons. The specimen was PBMCs. The receptor was isolated from a boy between 2 and 10 years old in good health and CMV-seronegative. This rearrangement joins TRBV1 to TRBJ2-7; no check of the table's D call, TRBD2, against the DNA was made. TRBV1 has pseudogene status. CDR3 residues: CTSSQALGGDYEQYF. Here the CDR3 DNA reads TGCACCAGCAGCCAAGCCCTGGGCGGGGACTACGAGCAGTACTTC.